This passage covers 6 T cell receptor beta chains from one sample sequenced in a study of cytomegalovirus exposure and HLA in healthy donors. The PCR employed 60 Vbeta primers together with 13 Jbeta primers. Generated by immunoSEQ multiplex PCR, the TCRdb table keeps only in-frame clones and is missing some. The sample records 80,000 to 90,000 clones, 79% being singletons. Specimen: PBMCs. The receptors were gathered from a man aged 30 to 45 in good health and CMV-seronegative.

This chain connects TRBV29-1 to TRBJ1-4; TRBD1 agrees at 7 bases. J was trimmed by 7 bases and V by 5 bases; bases with no gene match: 7. CDR3 size: 13 residues. The germline CDR1 and CDR2 sequences are SQVTM and ANQGSEA. The CDR3 spells CSVRTGLTEKLFF. The CDR3 coding sequence is TGCAGCGTTAGGACAGGTTTAACTGAAAAACTGTTTTTT.

The chain couples TRBV9 to TRBJ2-7; no clear D gene. The CDR3 extends over 14 amino acids. Per germline, CDR1 SGDLS and CDR2 YYNGEE. Trimming shortened V by 2 bases and J by 6 bases, and 15 bases separated the two germline ends. The CDR3 protein is CASSVLGQAGEQYF. CDR3 nucleotide sequence: TGTGCCAGCAGCGTCCTGGGTCAGGCAGGCGAGCAGTACTTC. Based on the CDR3 plus reference TRBV9 and TRBJ2-7, the full variable domain is DSGVTQTPKHLITATGQRVTLRCSPRSGDLSVYWYQQSLDQGLQFLIQYYNGEERAKGNILERFSAQQFPDLHSELNLSSLELGDSALYFCASSVLGQAGEQYFGPGTRLTVT.

The table lists this clone with a few counts. The gene calls are TRBV19 and TRBJ2-2; TRBD1 matches at 11 bases. Germline lookup yields CDR1 LNHDA and CDR2 SQIVND (reference sequence). V lost 4 bases, J lost 3 bases, and 7 bases stayed unmatched. The CDR3 is made up of 17 amino acids. CDR3 residues: CASSTPDRGLDTGELFF. The CDR3, as DNA: TGTGCCAGTAGTACCCCGGACAGGGGGCTCGACACCGGGGAGCTGTTTTTT.

The V call is TRBV19, the J call TRBJ1-5; D is ambiguous. V lost 11 bases, J lost 1 base, and 18 bases lay in between. This CDR3 has 15 amino acids. In germline, CDR1 is LNHDA, CDR2 SQIVND (reference sequence). CDR3 DNA: TGTGCCGCTTCACATGACGGACTAAGCAATCAGCCCCAGCATTTT. Protein product: CAASHDGLSNQPQHF.

The chain combines TRBV28 with TRBJ2-1; tentatively, D is TRBD2 (6 bases). The V gene's germline CDR1 is MDHEN and CDR2 SYDVKM. V lost 5 bases and J 14 bases, leaving 25 bases between the germline ends. The CDR3 runs 15 residues. DNA for the CDR3: TGTGCCAGCAGTGAGATCCGGAGGGCCTACCGTAGGGAGTTCTTC. This translates into CASSEIRRAYRREFF.

This chain joins TRBV6-6 and TRBJ2-7; TRBD1 agrees at 8 bases. This CDR3 has 16 residues. The germline CDR1 and CDR2 sequences are MNHNY and SVGAGI (reference sequence). V lost 6 bases, J lost 7 bases, and 17 bases stayed unmatched. For the CDR3, the DNA is TGTGCCAGCAGACAGTCCAGCGGACAGGGAAATGGAGAGCAGTACTTC. This codes for CASRQSSGQGNGEQYF.